The T cell receptor (beta chain) under discussion was sequenced for a study of blood T cell repertoires in COVID-19. Study information: From the United States, Italy and Spain came samples of acute and convalescent COVID-19. PBMCs, B-cell-depleted T cells, or T cells provided the cDNA or gDNA that made up the material.

The junction had 4 bases not matched to a gene; V was cut back by 6 bases and J by 5 bases. The CDR3 extends over 13 amino acids. Germline V gives CDR1 GTSNPN, CDR2 SVGIG (reference sequence). A few counts support this clone. Per the study methods: From reference gene primer amplification, estimates of nucleated cell counts were derived. Data came from immunoSEQ multiplex PCR; TCRdb stores just in-frame clones and leaves some out. V and J calls plus clone size are reproduced from that table; the DNA served to infer D and trimming. The repertoire has some 250,000 clones, roughly nine tenths of them found once; the top ten carry about 5.9%.

This clonotype was obtained from a man aged 55 to 69 with acute or convalescent COVID-19. V and J are TRBV30 and TRBJ2-5; 12 nucleotides align to TRBD2. Sample: peripheral blood. The CDR3: CACPGTSGETQYF. Here the CDR3 DNA reads TGTGCCTGTCCTGGGACTAGCGGGGAGACCCAGTACTTC.